These 18 T cell receptor beta chains were all obtained from the same sample, sequenced in a study of vaccination and CD4 T cells after COVID-19. Indicated treatment: approximately 10-day PBMC culture with coronavirus spike peptide pools or control peptides (ViraFEST assay). Investigators obtained the unexposed donor's CD4+ T cells before the COVID-19 pandemic (2011-2018). Their cognate antigens are unknown. Cultured CD4+ T cell DNA was sequenced using the Oncomine TCR Beta short-read assay. TCRdb called the PCR reads again in MiXCR, with one record for every CDR3 protein. The profile shows around 4,600 distinct CDR3 sequences, around three fifths of them singletons. The sequenced material came from CD4+ T cells from blood, cultured in vitro. These receptors were collected from a human donor in good health.

This clonotype was observed a handful of times. The chain has TRBV9 and TRBJ1-6, with 8 nucleotides matching TRBD1. The germline gives CDR1 SGDLS, CDR2 YYNGEE. This CDR3 has 15 amino acids. J was trimmed by 7 bases and V by 3 bases; bases with no gene match: 6. The CDR3 nucleotides read TGTGCCAGCAGCGAAAGGACAGGGAGCAATTCACCCCTCCACTTT. Residues: CASSERTGSNSPLHF. The variable domain in full, with the rest retrieved from reference TRBV9 and TRBJ1-6, is DSGVTQTPKHLITATGQRVTLRCSPRSGDLSVYWYQQSLDQGLQFLIQYYNGEERAKGNILERFSAQQFPDLHSELNLSSLELGDSALYFCASSERTGSNSPLHFGNGTRLTVT.

This chain connects TRBV6-1 to TRBJ2-5, with a possible D match to TRBD1 (7 bases). Trimming left V 7 bases short and J 5 bases short, with 20 bases between. The CDR3 runs 15 residues. Germline V CDR1 and CDR2: MNHNS, SASEGT. For the CDR3, the DNA is TGTGCCAGCAACCAGGGGGGAGTTGGAGGGGAGACCCAGTACTTC. Its translation: CASNQGGVGGETQYF.

The chain recombines TRBV7-2 with TRBJ2-2; TRBD1 agrees at 9 bases. Germline trimming cut 3 bases from V and 7 bases from J; bases unmatched to any gene: 9. Germline assignment: CDR1 SGHTA and CDR2 FQGNSA. The CDR3 consists of 16 residues. The CDR3 here is CASSFTGQGRSGELFF. The CDR3, as DNA: TGTGCCAGCAGCTTTACCGGACAGGGGAGGAGCGGGGAGCTGTTTTTT. Drawing the rest from reference TRBV7-2 and TRBJ2-2, the complete variable domain is GAGVSQSPSNKVTEKGKDVELRCDPISGHTALYWYRQSLGQGLEFLIYFQGNSAPDKSGLPSDRFSAERTGGSVSTLTIQRTQQEDSAVYLCASSFTGQGRSGELFFGEGSRLTVL.

The chain recombines TRBV6-2 or TRBV6-3 with TRBJ2-5, with 8 nucleotides matching TRBD2. After removal of 9 bases from V and 7 bases from J, the junction contained 13 bases not matched to a gene. Germline assignment: CDR1 MNHEY and CDR2 SVGEGT. This CDR3 contains 14 residues. The CDR3 loop is CASRSGVSQVTQYF. Here the CDR3 DNA reads TGTGCCAGTCGTAGCGGGGTGTCCCAGGTGACCCAGTACTTC.

The CDR3, as DNA: TGTGCCAGCAGGTTGTCCGGGGCCAACGTCCTGACTTTC. This encodes CASRLSGANVLTF. The chain links TRBV28 to TRBJ2-6; D is unclear. Germline V gene data show CDR1 as MDHEN and CDR2 as SYDVKM. V dropped 6 bases and J dropped 4 bases, with 7 bases sitting between them. The CDR3 consists of 13 residues.

CDR3 coding DNA: TGCAGTGCTAGAGATGCGGGGCGAGCTAGCCAAGAGACCCAGTACTTC. This encodes CSARDAGRASQETQYF. The genes are TRBV20-1 and TRBJ2-5, with D tentatively TRBD2 (6 bases). From germline, CDR1 is DFQATT and CDR2 SNEGSKA (reference sequence). The V gene lost 0 bases and the J gene lost 1 base, with 15 bases spanning the gap. The CDR3 consists of 16 residues.

The V call is TRBV20-1, the J call TRBJ2-5; tentatively, D is TRBD1 (6 bases). The CDR3 extends over 12 amino acids. Trimming took off 7 bases at V and 2 bases at J, with 11 bases between the two ends. Germline CDR1 is DFQATT and CDR2 is SNEGSKA (reference sequence). As DNA, the CDR3 is TGCAGTGGCCAGACAGGTCAAGAGACCCAGTACTTC. It yields the protein CSGQTGQETQYF.

The V and J genes are TRBV20-1 and TRBJ1-5; D uncertain. Trimming took 3 bases from V and 5 from J, leaving 11 bases between them. Germline V CDR1 and CDR2: DFQATT, SNEGSKA (reference sequence). The CDR3 covers 13 residues. CDR3 loop: CSARIGIHQPQHF. In nucleotides, the CDR3 is TGCAGTGCTAGGATAGGGATCCATCAGCCCCAGCATTTT.

This clonotype was observed a handful of times. V is TRBV6-1 and J is TRBJ1-6; D is uncertain. There are 16 residues in the CDR3. V lost 1 base and J lost 4, with 11 bases in between. Germline V lookup: CDR1 MNHNS, CDR2 SASEGT. DNA for the CDR3: TGTGCCAGCAGTGAAGAATTTGGAGGTTATAATTCACCCCTCCACTTT. Residues: CASSEEFGGYNSPLHF.

The chain recombines TRBV4-1 with TRBJ1-2, with unresolved D. The length of the CDR3 is 12 residues. V shed 4 bases and J shed 8 bases, with 11 bases lying between them. Germline-derived CDR1 and CDR2 are MGHRA and YSYEKL. The CDR3 DNA sequence: TGCGCCAGCAGCCTTAAGTTAGGCGGCTACACCTTC. Protein: CASSLKLGGYTF.

The chain carries TRBV7-2 and TRBJ2-3, with no clear D. Trimming took 5 bases from V and 0 from J, leaving 3 bases between them. The CDR3 sequence is 12 residues long. CDR1 and CDR2 (germline): SGHTA, FQGNSA. The CDR3 region is CASSASTDTQYF. CDR3 DNA sequence: TGTGCCAGCAGCGCTAGCACAGATACGCAGTATTTT.

Comment on this clonotype: One end of the junction varies from germline; a read error may be responsible. This rearrangement joins TRBV19 to TRBJ2-3, with D hard to call. The CDR3 contains 13 residues. Germline assignment: CDR1 LNHDA and CDR2 SQIVND (reference sequence). The CDR3 coding sequence is TGTGCAAGTAACCTCCAGGGCACAGATACGCAGTATTTT. Its protein product is CASNLQGTDTQYF.

The genes are TRBV6-1 and TRBJ2-6; a weak D match, TRBD1 (5 bases). This CDR3 comprises 16 residues. Germline CDR1 reads MNHNS; CDR2 reads SASEGT. Trimming left V 7 bases short and J 0 bases short, with 13 bases between. CDR3 region: CASTARVRSGANVLTF. The CDR3, as DNA: TGTGCCAGCACAGCCAGGGTACGCTCTGGGGCCAACGTCCTGACTTTC.

The V and J genes are TRBV15 and TRBJ2-5; D is undetermined. The CDR3 length is 14 residues. Germline V gene data show CDR1 as LNHNV and CDR2 as YYDKDF (reference sequence). The V end was cut by 0 bases, the J end by 2 bases, with 7 bases between. CDR3 region: CATSREGPQETQYF. The CDR3 DNA follows: TGTGCCACCAGCAGAGAAGGACCACAAGAGACCCAGTACTTC. Looking up the rest from reference TRBV15 and TRBJ2-5 gives the full variable domain: DAMVIQNPRYQVTQFGKPVTLSCSQTLNHNVMYWYQQKSSQAPKLLFHYYDKDFNNEADTPDNFQSRRPNTSFCFLDIRSPGLGDTAMYLCATSREGPQETQYFGPGTRLLVL.

This clonotype counts as hyperexpanded. V usage is TRBV7-2 and J usage is TRBJ2-6; D is ambiguous. The CDR3 covers 14 residues. Trimming stripped 8 bases from V and 1 base from J, with 9 bases between. Germline V CDR1 and CDR2: SGHTA, FQGNSA. The CDR3 DNA sequence: TGTGCCAGCGACCCTCCGTCTGGGGCCAACGTCCTGACTTTC. Residues: CASDPPSGANVLTF.

J is TRBJ1-2 and V is TRBV20-1; 8 positions agree with TRBD1. Germline loops: CDR1 DFQATT, CDR2 SNEGSKA (reference sequence). V trimming: 0 bases; J trimming: 6 bases; junction bases outside the gene matches: 9. This CDR3 contains 15 residues. The CDR3 region has the DNA TGCAGTGCTAGAGATCCTCAGGGGGCCCAGGATGGCTACACCTTC. Encoded protein: CSARDPQGAQDGYTF.

This clonotype was detected once. This sequence joins TRBV27 and TRBJ2-1; D is uncertain. Germline-derived CDR1 and CDR2 are MNHEY and SMNVEV (reference sequence). The V and J ends lost 5 bases and 6 bases respectively, with 14 bases between them. The CDR3 runs 14 residues. CDR3 DNA: TGTGCCAGCAGTCGCCAGCCGGTAGGCAATGAGCAGTTCTTC. Residues: CASSRQPVGNEQFF.

The chain joins TRBV6-1 to TRBJ2-1; TRBD2 agrees at 8 bases. Germline values: CDR1 MNHNS, CDR2 SASEGT. Trimming at V came to 10 bases and at J to 7 bases, leaving 15 bases not matched to a gene. The CDR3 runs 15 residues. Here the CDR3 reads CAITISGSNRNEQFF. CDR3 nucleotide sequence: TGTGCCATCACGATAAGCGGGAGTAATCGAAATGAGCAGTTCTTC.